This TCR beta chain is from a study of blood T cells in healthy people across ages. General study points: Across samples, TCR beta diversity tracked strongly with naive T cell percentage.

Combining a sample-barcoded 5' primer with a J-beta primer mix, a second PCR ran for roughly 7 to 12 cycles. Tags on each cDNA molecule came from a template-switch adaptor with 12 random nucleotides. TCRdb independently ran MiXCR on the 5' RACE reads; one entry per CDR3 protein. The data contain almost 1 million distinct CDR3 sequences, roughly 51% of them singletons. Per sample, a minimum of 6 million PBMCs were isolated. Samples each had at least 5.5 micrograms of total RNA extracted. Trimming stripped 7 bases from V and 5 bases from J, with 21 bases between. CDR1 is SQVTM and CDR2 is ANQGSEA in the germline V gene. The CDR3 has 14 amino acids. A few counts support this clonotype. Its antigen is unidentified.

The chain couples TRBV29-1 to TRBJ2-7; D may be TRBD1 or TRBD2 (5 bases each). Sequenced material: blood. This TCR derives from an older woman in good health. For the CDR3, the DNA is TGCAGCGCTGCACAGCCGAGGGGATCAAACGAGCAGTACTTC. Residues: CSAAQPRGSNEQYF.